The rows below give T cell receptor beta chains drawn from one sample of a study of blood T cells in healthy people across ages. In TCRdb, the 5' RACE reads were re-called with MiXCR into one record per CDR3 protein. The sample has roughly 1.9 million distinct CDR3 sequences; around 42% are singletons. Sequencing was carried out using blood. The receptor set was obtained from a human donor in good health. Both conserved end residues are part of each CDR3. The D gene is left open where the match is weak. The size entry is marked missing in some rows and otherwise reads once, few, many or a size class.

d_call j_call clone_size v_call cdr3_aa cdr3_nt
TRBD1 TRBJ1-1 . TRBV7-2 CAGSLVLSYRGSTEAFF TGTGCCGGCAGCTTAGTCCTGTCTTACAGGGGCAGTACTGAAGCTTTCTTT
. TRBJ1-5 few TRBV24-1 CATSDHDQPQHF TGTGCCACCAGTGATCATGATCAGCCCCAGCATTTT
TRBD1 TRBJ2-7 many TRBV29-1 CSVDGTGGAYEQYF TGCAGCGTTGATGGGACAGGGGGCGCGTACGAGCAGTACTTC
TRBD1 TRBJ2-3 . TRBV5-1 CASSLVGQGESQYF TGCGCCAGCAGCTTGGTTGGACAGGGAGAATCGCAGTATTTT
. TRBJ2-7 few TRBV3-1 CANSQTEDEQYF TGTGCCAACAGCCAAACTGAGGACGAGCAGTACTTC
TRBD2 TRBJ2-5 few TRBV6-2/TRBV6-3 CASIAGGQQETQYF TGTGCCAGCATCGCGGGGGGACAACAAGAGACCCAGTACTTC
TRBD1 TRBJ2-1 . TRBV7-2 CASRSPAGQGNNEQFF TGTGCCAGCAGATCACCCGCGGGACAGGGAAACAATGAGCAGTTCTTC
. TRBJ1-2 . TRBV13 CASSLDPGARGYTF TGTGCCAGCAGCTTAGACCCGGGGGCGCGCGGCTACACCTTC
. TRBJ1-5 . TRBV6-5 CASSYSAGLNQPQHF TGTGCCAGCAGTTACTCCGCCGGACTTAATCAGCCCCAGCATTTT
. TRBJ2-1 few TRBV2 CASSEEIFNEQFF TGTGCCAGCAGTGAGGAGATTTTCAATGAGCAGTTCTTC
TRBD2 TRBJ2-3 few TRBV4-3 CASSQGPGTSSTDTQYF TGCGCCAGCAGCCAAGGGCCCGGGACTAGCAGTACAGATACGCAGTATTTT
. TRBJ1-2 . TRBV12-3/TRBV12-4 CASITSGYGYTF TGTGCCAGCATAACGTCGGGGTATGGCTACACCTTC
. TRBJ1-5 . TRBV29-1 CSEGVQGSNQPQHF TGCAGCGAGGGGGTGCAGGGCAGCAATCAGCCCCAGCATTTT
TRBD1 TRBJ2-7 . TRBV20-1 CSARSRDRGTYEQYF TGCAGTGCTAGATCCAGGGACAGGGGAACCTACGAGCAGTACTTC
. TRBJ2-1 few TRBV24-1 CATSAPGPNYNEQFF TGTGCCACCAGTGCTCCGGGACCCAACTACAATGAGCAGTTCTTC
. TRBJ1-2 few TRBV6-4 CASSAFPRFGYTF TGTGCCAGCAGTGCATTCCCCCGTTTTGGCTACACCTTC